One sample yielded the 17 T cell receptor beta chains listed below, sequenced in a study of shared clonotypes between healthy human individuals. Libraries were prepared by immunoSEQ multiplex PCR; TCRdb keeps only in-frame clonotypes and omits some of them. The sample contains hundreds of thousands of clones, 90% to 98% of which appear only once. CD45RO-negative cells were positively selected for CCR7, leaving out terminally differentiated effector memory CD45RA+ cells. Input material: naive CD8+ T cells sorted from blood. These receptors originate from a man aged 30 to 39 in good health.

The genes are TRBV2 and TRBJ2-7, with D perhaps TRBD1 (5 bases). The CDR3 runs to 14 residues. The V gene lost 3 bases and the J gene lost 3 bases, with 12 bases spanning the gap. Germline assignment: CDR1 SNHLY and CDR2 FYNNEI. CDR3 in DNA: TGTGCCAGCAGTGAGGGGCAGTTTAACTACGAGCAGTACTTC. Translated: CASSEGQFNYEQYF.

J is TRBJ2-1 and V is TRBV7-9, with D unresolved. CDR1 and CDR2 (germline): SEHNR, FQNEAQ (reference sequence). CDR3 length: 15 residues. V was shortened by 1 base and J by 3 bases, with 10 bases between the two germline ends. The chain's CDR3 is CASSLVRVSYNEQFF. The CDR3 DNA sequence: TGTGCCAGCAGCTTAGTCCGGGTTAGCTACAATGAGCAGTTCTTC.

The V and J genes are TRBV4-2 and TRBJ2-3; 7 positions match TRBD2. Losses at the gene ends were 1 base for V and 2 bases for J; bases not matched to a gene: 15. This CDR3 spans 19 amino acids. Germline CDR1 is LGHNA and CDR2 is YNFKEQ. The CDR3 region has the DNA TGTGCCAGCAGCCAAGCAACTAAGGATTCTAGCGGTTACACAGATACGCAGTATTTT. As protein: CASSQATKDSSGYTDTQYF.

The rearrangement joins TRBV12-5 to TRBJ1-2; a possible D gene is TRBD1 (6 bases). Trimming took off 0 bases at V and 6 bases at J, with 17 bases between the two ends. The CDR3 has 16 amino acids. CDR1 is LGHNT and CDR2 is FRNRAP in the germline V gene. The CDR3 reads CASGLVTGKNLHGYTF. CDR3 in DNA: TGTGCTAGTGGTTTGGTAACAGGGAAGAATCTGCATGGCTACACCTTC.

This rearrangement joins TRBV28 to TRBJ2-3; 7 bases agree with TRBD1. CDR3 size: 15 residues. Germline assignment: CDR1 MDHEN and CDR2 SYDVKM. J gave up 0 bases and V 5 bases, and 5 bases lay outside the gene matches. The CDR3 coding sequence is TGTGCCAGCAGTCAGGGGACAGCTAGCACAGATACGCAGTATTTT. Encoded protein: CASSQGTASTDTQYF.

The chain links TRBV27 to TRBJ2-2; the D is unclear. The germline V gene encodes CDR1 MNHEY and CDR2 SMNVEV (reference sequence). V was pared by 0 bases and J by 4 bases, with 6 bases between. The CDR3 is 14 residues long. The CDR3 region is CASSLSGSTGELFF. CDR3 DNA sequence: TGTGCCAGCAGTTTATCAGGGTCCACCGGGGAGCTGTTTTTT.

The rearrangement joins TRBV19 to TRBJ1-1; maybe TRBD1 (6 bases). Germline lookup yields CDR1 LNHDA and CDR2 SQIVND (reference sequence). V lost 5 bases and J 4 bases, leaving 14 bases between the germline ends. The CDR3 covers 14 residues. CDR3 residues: CASSSAGEFTEAFF. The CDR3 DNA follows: TGTGCCAGTAGTTCCGCAGGGGAGTTCACTGAAGCTTTCTTT. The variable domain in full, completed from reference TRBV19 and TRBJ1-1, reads DGGITQSPKYLFRKEGQNVTLSCEQNLNHDAMYWYRQDPGQGLRLIYYSQIVNDFQKGDIAEGYSVSREKKESFPLTVTSAQKNPTAFYLCASSSAGEFTEAFFGQGTRLTVV.

The DNA of the CDR3 is TGTGCCACCAGCCAACCGGGACCCGGGGTAGATACGCAGTATTTT. Amino acid sequence: CATSQPGPGVDTQYF. This chain connects TRBV15 to TRBJ2-3; D may correspond to TRBD1 or TRBD2 (5 bases each). Germline V gene data show CDR1 as LNHNV and CDR2 as YYDKDF (reference sequence). This CDR3 comprises 15 residues. Trimming took off 5 bases at V and 5 bases at J, with 17 bases between the two ends.

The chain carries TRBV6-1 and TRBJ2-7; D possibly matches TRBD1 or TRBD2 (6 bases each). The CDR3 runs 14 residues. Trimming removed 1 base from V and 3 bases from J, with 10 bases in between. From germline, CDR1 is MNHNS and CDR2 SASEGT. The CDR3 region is CASSEEQGGYEQYF. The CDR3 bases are TGTGCCAGCAGTGAAGAACAGGGAGGCTACGAGCAGTACTTC.

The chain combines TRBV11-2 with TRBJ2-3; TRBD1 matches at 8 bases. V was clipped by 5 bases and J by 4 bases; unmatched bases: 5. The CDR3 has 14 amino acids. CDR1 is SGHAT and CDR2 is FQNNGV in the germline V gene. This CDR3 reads CASSRGQGSDTQYF. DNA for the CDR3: TGTGCCAGCAGCCGAGGACAGGGCTCAGATACGCAGTATTTT.

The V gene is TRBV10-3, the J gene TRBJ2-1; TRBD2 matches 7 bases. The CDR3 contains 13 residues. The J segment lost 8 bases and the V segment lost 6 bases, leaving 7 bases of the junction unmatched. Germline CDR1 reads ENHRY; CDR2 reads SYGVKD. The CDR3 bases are TGTGCCATCAGCGAGCGGGATGCACATGAGCAGTTCTTC. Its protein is CAISERDAHEQFF.

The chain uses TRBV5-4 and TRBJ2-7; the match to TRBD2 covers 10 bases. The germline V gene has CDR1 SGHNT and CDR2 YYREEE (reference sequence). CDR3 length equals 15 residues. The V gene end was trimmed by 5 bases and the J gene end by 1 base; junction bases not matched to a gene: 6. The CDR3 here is CASRGEREGSYEQYF. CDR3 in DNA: TGTGCCAGCAGGGGGGAGCGGGAGGGTTCCTACGAGCAGTACTTC.

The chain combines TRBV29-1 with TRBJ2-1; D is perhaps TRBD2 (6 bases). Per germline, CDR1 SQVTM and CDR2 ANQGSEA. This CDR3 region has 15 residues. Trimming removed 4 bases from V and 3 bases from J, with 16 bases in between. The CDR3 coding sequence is TGCAGCGTTGGCAGTGCGCGACTAGACTACAATGAGCAGTTCTTC. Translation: CSVGSARLDYNEQFF.

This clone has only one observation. In nucleotides, the CDR3 is TGTGCCAGCAGCTTCGGGCTAGCGGGAAATGAAGATACGCAGTATTTT. Protein product: CASSFGLAGNEDTQYF. This chain uses TRBV11-2 with TRBJ2-3; 9 bases are shared with TRBD2. V was pared by 3 bases and J by 5 bases, with 9 bases of the junction left unmatched. Germline lookup yields CDR1 SGHAT and CDR2 FQNNGV. This CDR3 comprises 16 residues.

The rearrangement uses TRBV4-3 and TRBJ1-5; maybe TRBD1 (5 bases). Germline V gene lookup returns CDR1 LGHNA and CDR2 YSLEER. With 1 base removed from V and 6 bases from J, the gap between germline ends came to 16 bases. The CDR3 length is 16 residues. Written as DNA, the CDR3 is TGCGCCAGCAGCCAAGGTAGTGGCGGGGGTTTTCAGCCCCAGCATTTT. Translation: CASSQGSGGGFQPQHF.

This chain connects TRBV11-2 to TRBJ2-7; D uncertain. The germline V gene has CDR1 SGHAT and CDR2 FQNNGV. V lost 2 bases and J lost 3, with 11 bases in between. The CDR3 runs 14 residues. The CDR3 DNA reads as TGTGCCAGCAGCTTATCGCAGGCGAACTACGAGCAGTACTTC. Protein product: CASSLSQANYEQYF.

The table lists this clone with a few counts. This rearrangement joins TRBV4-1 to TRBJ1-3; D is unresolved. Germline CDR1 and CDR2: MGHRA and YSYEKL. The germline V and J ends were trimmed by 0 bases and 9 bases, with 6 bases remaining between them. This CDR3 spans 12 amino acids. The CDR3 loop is CASSQDQVTIYF. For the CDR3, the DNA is TGCGCCAGCAGCCAAGACCAGGTCACCATATATTTT.